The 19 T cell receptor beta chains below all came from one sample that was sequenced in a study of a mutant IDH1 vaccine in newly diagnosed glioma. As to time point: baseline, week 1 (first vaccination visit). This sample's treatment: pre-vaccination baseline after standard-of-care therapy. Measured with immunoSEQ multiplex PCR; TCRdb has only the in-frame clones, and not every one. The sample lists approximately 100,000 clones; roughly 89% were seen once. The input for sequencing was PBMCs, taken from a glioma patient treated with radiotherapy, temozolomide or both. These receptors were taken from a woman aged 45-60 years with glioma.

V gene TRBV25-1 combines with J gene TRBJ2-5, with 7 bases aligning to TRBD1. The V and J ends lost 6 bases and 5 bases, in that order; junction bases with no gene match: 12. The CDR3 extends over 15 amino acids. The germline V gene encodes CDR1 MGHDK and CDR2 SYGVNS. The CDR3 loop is CASRPTGRFDETQYF. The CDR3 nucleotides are TGTGCCAGCAGACCGACAGGGCGGTTTGATGAGACCCAGTACTTC.

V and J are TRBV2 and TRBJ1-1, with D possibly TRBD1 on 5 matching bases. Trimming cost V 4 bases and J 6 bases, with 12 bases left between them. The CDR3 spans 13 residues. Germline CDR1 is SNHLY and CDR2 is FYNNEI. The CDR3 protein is CASSVRGRAEAFF. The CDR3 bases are TGTGCCAGCAGTGTAAGGGGTCGCGCTGAAGCTTTCTTT.

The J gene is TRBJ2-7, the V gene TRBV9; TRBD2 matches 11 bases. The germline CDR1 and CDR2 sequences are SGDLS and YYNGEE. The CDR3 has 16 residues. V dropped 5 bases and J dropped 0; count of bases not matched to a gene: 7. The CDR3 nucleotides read TGTGCCAGCAGTGCCGGGACTAGCGGACGCTCCTACGAGCAGTACTTC. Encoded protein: CASSAGTSGRSYEQYF.

Here the CDR3 reads CASSSGGFNLEAFF. As DNA, the CDR3 is TGTGCCAGCAGCTCTGGGGGCTTTAACCTTGAAGCTTTCTTT. This chain joins TRBV5-4 and TRBJ1-1, with a possible D match to TRBD1 (6 bases). V was trimmed by 3 bases and J by 7 bases, leaving 16 bases between them. This CDR3 has 14 amino acids. Germline V gene data show CDR1 as SGHNT and CDR2 as YYREEE (reference sequence).

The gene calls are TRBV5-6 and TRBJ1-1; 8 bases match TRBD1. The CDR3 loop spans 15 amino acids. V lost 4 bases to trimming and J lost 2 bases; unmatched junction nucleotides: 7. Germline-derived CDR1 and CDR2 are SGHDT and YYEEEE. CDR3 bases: TGTGCCAGCAGCGACAGGGGTAGGGGAAACACTGAAGCTTTCTTT. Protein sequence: CASSDRGRGNTEAFF.

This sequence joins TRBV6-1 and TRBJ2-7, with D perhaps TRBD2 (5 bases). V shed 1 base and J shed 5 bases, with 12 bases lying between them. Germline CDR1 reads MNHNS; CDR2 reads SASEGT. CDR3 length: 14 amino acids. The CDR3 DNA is TGTGCCAGCAGTGAAGTGGAGGAGGCCCACGAGCAGTACTTC. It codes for CASSEVEEAHEQYF.

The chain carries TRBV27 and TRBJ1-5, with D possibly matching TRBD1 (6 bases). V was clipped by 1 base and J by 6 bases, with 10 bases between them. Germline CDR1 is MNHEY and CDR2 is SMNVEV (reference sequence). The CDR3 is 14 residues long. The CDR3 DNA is TGTGCCAGCAGTTTATTACAGGGAATTCAGCCCCAGCATTTT. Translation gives CASSLLQGIQPQHF.

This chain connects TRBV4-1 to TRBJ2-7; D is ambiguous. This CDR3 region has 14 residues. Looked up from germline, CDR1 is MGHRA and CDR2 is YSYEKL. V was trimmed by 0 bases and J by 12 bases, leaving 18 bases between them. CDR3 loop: CASSQEVSRTARYF. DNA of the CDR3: TGCGCCAGCAGCCAAGAAGTTTCGAGGACGGCCAGGTACTTC.

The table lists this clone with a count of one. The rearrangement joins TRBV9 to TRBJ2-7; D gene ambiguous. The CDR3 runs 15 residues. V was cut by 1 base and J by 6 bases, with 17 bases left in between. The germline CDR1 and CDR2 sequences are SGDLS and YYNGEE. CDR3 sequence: CASSVNDQSSGEQYF. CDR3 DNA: TGTGCCAGCAGCGTAAATGATCAGAGTTCGGGCGAGCAGTACTTC.

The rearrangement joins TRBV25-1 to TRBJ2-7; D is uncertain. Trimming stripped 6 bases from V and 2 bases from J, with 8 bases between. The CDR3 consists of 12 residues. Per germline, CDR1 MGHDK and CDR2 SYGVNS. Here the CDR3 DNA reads TGTGCCAGCAGCCCCTCTGCCTACGAGCAGTACTTC. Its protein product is CASSPSAYEQYF.

Here the CDR3 DNA reads TGTGCCAGCAGCTGGGGACAGGTTGGTGGAAACACCATATATTTT. Translation: CASSWGQVGGNTIYF. V is TRBV5-8 and J is TRBJ1-3, with TRBD1 matching over 8 bases. Germline-derived CDR1 and CDR2 are SGHTS and YDEGEE. This CDR3 comprises 15 residues. Unmatched junction bases numbered 5, after V lost 3 bases and J lost 3 bases.

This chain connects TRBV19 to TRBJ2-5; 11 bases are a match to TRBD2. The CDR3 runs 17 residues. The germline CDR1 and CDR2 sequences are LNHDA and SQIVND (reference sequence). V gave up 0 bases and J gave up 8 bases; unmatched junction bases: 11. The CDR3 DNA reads TGTGCCAGTAGTATAGAAGGATCGGGACTAGCGGTAGGAACCCAGTACTTC. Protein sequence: CASSIEGSGLAVGTQYF.

CDR3 amino acids: CASSPLDRSNEKLFF. The CDR3 DNA follows: TGTGCCAGCAGCCCATTGGACAGGAGTAATGAAAAACTGTTTTTT. The V and J genes are TRBV7-6 and TRBJ1-4; 7 bases agree with TRBD1. J lost 4 bases, V lost 5 bases, and 7 bases had no gene match. Germline V gene sequence: CDR1 SGHVS, CDR2 FNYEAQ. CDR3 length: 15 residues.

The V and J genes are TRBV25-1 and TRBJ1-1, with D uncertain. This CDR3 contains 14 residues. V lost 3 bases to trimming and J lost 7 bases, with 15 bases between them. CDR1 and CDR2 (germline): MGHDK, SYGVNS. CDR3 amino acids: CASSDTHPTDEAFF. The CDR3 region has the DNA TGTGCCAGCAGTGATACCCATCCCACCGATGAAGCTTTCTTT.

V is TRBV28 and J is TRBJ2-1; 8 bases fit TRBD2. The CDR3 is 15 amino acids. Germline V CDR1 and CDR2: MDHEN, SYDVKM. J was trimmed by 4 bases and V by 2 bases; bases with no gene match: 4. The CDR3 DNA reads TGTGCCAGCAGTTTAACCGGGACTAGGTACAATGAGCAGTTCTTC. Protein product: CASSLTGTRYNEQFF.

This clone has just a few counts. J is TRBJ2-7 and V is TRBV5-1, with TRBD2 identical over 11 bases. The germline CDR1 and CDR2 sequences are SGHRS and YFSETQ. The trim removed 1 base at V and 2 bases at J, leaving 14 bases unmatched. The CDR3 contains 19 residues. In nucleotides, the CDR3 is TGCGCCAGCAGCTTGTCGGGTAGCGGGAGGGGTGGGGTAACCTACGAGCAGTACTTC. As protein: CASSLSGSGRGGVTYEQYF.

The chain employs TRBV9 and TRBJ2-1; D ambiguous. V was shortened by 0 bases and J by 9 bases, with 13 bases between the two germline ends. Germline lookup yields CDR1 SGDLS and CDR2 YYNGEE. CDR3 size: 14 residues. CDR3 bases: TGTGCCAGCAGCGTAGCCACCTGGGGTGGTGAGCAGTTCTTC. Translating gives CASSVATWGGEQFF.

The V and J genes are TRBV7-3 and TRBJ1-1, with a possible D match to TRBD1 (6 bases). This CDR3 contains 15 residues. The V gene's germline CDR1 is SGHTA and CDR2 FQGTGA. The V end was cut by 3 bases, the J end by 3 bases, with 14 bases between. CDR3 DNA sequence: TGTGCCAGCAGCTTCCGAGGAAGGGGGGACACTGAAGCTTTCTTT. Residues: CASSFRGRGDTEAFF.

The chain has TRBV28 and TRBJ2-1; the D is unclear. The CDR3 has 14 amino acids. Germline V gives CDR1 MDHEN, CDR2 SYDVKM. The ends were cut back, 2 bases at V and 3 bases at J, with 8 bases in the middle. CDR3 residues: CASSLGLNYNEQFF. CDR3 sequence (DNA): TGTGCCAGCAGTTTAGGGCTCAACTACAATGAGCAGTTCTTC.